This TCR beta chain is drawn from a study of graft-versus-host responses after intestinal transplantation. CDR1 is GTSNPN and CDR2 is SVGIG in the germline V gene (reference sequence). V gave up 1 base and J gave up 13 bases, with 14 bases separating them. This CDR3 is 12 amino acids long. Details on this clone: No antigen is known for it.

Sequenced by immunoSEQ multiplex PCR; TCRdb stores in-frame clones only, minus some. The table shows tens of thousands of clones, with roughly 80% occurring only once. The sequencing used unstimulated CD4+ T cells sorted from spleen or lymph node cells, collected before transplant. V usage is TRBV30 and J usage is TRBJ2-1; D is ambiguous. The receptor was derived from a human donor who was the organ donor for an intestinal transplant. The CDR3: CAWSGGPRAQFF. The CDR3 nucleotides read TGTGCCTGGAGTGGTGGGCCAAGGGCTCAGTTCTTC.